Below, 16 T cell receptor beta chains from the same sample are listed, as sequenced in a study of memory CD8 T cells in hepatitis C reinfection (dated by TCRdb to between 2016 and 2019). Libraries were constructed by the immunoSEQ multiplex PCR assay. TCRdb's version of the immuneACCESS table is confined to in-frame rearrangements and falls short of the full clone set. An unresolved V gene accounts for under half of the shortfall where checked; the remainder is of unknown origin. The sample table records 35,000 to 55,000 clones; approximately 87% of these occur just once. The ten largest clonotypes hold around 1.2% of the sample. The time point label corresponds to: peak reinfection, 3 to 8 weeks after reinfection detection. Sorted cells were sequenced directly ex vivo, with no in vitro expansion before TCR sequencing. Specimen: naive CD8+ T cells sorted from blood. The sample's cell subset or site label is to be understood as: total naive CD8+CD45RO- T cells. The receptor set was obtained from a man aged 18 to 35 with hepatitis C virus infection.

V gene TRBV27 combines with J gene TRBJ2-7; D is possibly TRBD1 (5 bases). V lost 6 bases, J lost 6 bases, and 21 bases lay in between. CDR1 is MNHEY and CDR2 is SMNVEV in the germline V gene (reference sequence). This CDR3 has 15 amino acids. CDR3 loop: CASSWGGLPQGEQYF. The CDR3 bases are TGTGCCAGCAGCTGGGGCGGCCTACCCCAGGGCGAGCAGTACTTC.

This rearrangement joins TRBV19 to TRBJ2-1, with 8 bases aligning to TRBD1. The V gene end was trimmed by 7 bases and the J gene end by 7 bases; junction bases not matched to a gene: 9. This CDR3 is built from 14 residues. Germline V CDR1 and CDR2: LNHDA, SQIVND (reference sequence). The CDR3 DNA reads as TGTGCCAGTACCTCACAGGGGGAGGTAAATGAGCAGTTCTTC. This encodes CASTSQGEVNEQFF.

As DNA, the CDR3 is TGTGCCATCAGTGATCTAGACAGGGGGCAGAGAGAGACCCAGTACTTC. It is translated as CAISDLDRGQRETQYF. This chain links TRBV10-3 with TRBJ2-5, with 10 positions matching TRBD1. V lost 3 bases to trimming and J lost 4 bases; unmatched junction nucleotides: 8. CDR3 length equals 16 residues. Germline lookup yields CDR1 ENHRY and CDR2 SYGVKD.

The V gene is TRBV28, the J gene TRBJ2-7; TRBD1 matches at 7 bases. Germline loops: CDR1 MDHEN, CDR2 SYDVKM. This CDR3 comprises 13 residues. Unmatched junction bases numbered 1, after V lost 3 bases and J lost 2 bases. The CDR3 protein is CASSLTGPYEQYF. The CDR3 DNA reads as TGTGCCAGCAGTTTGACAGGGCCCTACGAGCAGTACTTC.

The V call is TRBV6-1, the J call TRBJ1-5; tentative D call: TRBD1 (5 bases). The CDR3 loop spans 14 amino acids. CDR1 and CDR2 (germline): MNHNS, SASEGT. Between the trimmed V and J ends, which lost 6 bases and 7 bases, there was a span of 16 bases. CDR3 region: CASRKGGAQQPQHF. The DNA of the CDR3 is TGTGCCAGCAGAAAGGGCGGGGCCCAGCAGCCCCAGCATTTT.

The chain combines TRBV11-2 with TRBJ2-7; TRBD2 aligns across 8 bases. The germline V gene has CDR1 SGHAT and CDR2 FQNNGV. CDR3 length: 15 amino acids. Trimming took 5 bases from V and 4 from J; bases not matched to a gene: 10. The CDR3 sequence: CASSPGLAIFYEQYV. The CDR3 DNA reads TGTGCCAGCAGCCCAGGACTAGCAATTTTTTACGAGCAGTACGTC.

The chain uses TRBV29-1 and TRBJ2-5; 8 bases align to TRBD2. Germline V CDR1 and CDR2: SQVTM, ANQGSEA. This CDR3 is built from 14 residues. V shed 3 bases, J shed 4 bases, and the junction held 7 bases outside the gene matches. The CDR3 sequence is CSVEPRGAGETQYF. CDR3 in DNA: TGCAGCGTTGAGCCGCGGGGGGCGGGAGAGACCCAGTACTTC.

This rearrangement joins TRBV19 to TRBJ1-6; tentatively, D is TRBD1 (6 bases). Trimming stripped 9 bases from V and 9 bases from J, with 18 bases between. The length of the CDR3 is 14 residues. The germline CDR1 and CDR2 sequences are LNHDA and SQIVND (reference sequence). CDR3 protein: CASSAGGAFSPLHF. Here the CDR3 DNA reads TGTGCCAGCAGTGCGGGGGGCGCGTTTTCACCCCTCCACTTT.

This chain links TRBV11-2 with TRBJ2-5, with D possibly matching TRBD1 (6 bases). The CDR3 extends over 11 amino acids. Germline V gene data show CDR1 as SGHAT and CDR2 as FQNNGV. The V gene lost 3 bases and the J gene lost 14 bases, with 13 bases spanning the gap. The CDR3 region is CASSFGGQTYF. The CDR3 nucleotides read TGTGCCAGCAGCTTTGGAGGACAGACCTACTTC.

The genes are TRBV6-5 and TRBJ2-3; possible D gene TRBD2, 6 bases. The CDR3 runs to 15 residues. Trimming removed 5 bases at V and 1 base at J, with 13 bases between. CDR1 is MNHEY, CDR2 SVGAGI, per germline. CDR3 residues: CASSRQGLRTDTQYF. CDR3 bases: TGTGCCAGCAGTCGCCAGGGACTTCGCACAGATACGCAGTATTTT.

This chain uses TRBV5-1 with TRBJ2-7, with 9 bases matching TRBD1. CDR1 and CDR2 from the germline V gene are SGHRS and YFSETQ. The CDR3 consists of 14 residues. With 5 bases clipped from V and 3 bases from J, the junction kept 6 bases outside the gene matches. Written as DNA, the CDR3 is TGCGCCAGCAGTTCCGGGACAGGGTACTACGAGCAGTACTTC. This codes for CASSSGTGYYEQYF.

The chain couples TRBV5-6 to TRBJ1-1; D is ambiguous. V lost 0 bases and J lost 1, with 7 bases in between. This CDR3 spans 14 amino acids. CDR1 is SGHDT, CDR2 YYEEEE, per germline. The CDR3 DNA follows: TGTGCCAGCAGCTTGGGGCAAAGGAACACTGAAGCTTTCTTT. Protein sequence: CASSLGQRNTEAFF.

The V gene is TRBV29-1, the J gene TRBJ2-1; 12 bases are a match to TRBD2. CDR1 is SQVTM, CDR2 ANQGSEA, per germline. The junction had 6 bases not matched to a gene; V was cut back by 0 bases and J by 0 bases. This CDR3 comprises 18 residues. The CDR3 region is CSVEEGLAGGPSYNEQFF. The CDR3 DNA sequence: TGCAGCGTTGAAGAAGGGCTAGCGGGAGGGCCCTCCTACAATGAGCAGTTCTTC.

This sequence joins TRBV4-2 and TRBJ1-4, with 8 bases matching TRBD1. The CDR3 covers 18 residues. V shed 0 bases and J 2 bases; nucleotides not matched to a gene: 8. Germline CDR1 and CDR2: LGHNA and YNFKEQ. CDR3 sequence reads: CASSQDWQGALTNEKLFF. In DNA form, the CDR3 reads TGTGCCAGCAGCCAAGATTGGCAGGGGGCGTTGACTAATGAAAAACTGTTTTTT.

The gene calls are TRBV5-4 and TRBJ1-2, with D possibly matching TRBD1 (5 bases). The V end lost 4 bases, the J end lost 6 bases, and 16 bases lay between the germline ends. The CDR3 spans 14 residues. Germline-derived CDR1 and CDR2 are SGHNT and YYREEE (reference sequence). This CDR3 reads CASSPFQGSDGYTF. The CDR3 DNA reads TGTGCCAGCAGCCCCTTCCAGGGATCGGATGGCTACACCTTC.

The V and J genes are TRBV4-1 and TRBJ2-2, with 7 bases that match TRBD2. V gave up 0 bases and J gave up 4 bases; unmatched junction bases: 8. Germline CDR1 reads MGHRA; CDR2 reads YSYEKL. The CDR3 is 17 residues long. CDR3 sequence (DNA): TGCGCCAGCAGCCAAGATAGTCGGGCTAGCGGCACCGGGGAGCTGTTTTTT. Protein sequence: CASSQDSRASGTGELFF.